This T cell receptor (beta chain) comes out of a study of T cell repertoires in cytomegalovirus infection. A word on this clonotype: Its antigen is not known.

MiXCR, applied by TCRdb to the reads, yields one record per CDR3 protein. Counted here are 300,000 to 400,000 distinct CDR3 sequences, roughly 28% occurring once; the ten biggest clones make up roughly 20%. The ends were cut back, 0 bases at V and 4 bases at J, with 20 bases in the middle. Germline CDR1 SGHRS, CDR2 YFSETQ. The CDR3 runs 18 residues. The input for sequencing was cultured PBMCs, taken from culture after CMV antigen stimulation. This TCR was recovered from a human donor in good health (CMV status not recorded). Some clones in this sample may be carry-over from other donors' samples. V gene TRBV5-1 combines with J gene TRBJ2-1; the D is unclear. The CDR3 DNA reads TGCGCCAGCAGCTTGGGAGCCTTATCCGACGAAGGGTACAATGAGCAGTTCTTC. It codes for CASSLGALSDEGYNEQFF.